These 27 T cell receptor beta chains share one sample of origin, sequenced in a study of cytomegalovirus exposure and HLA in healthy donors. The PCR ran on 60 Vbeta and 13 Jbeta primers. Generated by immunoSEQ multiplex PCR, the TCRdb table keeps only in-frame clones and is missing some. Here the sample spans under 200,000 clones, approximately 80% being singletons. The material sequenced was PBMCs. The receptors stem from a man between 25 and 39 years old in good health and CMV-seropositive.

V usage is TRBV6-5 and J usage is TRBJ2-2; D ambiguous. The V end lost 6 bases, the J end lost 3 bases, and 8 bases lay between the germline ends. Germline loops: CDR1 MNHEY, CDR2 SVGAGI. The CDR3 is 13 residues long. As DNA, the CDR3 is TGTGCCAGCAGCTGGGCGCACACCGGGGAGCTGTTTTTT. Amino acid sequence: CASSWAHTGELFF.

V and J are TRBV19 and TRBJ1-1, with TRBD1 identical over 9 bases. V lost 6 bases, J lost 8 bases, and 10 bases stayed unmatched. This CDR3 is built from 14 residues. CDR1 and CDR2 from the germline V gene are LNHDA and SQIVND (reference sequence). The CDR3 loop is CASSPRTGVPEAFF. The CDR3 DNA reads TGTGCCAGTAGCCCACGGACAGGGGTCCCCGAAGCTTTCTTT.

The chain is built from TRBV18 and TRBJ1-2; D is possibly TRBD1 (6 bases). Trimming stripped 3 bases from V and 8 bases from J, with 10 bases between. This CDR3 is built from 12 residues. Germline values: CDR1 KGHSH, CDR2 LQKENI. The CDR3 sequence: CASSPTGGGYTF. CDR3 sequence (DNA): TGTGCCAGCTCACCGACAGGAGGAGGCTACACCTTC.

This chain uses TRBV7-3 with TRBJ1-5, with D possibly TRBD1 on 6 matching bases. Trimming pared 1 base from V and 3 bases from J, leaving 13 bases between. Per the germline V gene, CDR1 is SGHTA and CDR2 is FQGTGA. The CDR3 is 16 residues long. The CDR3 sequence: CASSLSGQLFNQPQHF. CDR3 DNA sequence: TGTGCCAGCAGCTTAAGTGGACAGCTCTTCAATCAGCCCCAGCATTTT.

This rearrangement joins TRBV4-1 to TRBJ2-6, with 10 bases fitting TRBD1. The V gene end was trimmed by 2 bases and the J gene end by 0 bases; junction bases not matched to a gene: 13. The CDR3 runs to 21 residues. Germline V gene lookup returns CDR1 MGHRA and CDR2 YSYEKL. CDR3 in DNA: TGCGCCAGCAGCCAAAAAGCCCCCGACAGGGGGCGGACCTCTGGGGCCAACGTCCTGACTTTC. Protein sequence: CASSQKAPDRGRTSGANVLTF.

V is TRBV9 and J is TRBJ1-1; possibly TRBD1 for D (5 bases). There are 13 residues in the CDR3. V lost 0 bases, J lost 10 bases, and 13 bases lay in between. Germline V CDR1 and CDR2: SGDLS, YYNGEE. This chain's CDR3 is CASSVAEGTRAFF. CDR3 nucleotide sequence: TGTGCCAGCAGCGTAGCTGAGGGGACTCGAGCTTTCTTT.

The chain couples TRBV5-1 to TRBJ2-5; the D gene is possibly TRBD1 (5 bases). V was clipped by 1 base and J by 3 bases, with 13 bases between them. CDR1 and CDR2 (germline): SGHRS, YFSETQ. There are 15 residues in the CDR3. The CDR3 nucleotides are TGCGCCAGCAGCTTGATCGACAGCCTGAAAGAGACCCAGTACTTC. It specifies CASSLIDSLKETQYF.

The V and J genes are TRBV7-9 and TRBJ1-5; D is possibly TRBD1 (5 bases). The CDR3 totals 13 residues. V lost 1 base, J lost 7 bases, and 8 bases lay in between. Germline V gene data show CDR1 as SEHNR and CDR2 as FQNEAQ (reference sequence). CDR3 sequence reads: CASSLEGLQPQHF. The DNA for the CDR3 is TGTGCCAGCAGCTTAGAGGGGCTACAGCCCCAGCATTTT.

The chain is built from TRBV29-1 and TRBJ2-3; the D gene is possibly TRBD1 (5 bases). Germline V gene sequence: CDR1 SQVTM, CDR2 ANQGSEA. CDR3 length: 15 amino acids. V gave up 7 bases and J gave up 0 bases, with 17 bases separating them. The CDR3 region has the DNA TGCAGCGCCCGCATTGGTCAGGGTAGCACAGATACGCAGTATTTT. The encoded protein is CSARIGQGSTDTQYF.

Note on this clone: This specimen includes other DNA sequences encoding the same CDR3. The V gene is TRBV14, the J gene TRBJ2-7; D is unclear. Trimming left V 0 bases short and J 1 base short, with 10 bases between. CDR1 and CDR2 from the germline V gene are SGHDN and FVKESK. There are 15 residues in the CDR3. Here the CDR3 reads CASSQDSAGSYEQYF. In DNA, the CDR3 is TGTGCCAGCAGCCAAGATTCGGCAGGTTCCTACGAGCAGTACTTC.

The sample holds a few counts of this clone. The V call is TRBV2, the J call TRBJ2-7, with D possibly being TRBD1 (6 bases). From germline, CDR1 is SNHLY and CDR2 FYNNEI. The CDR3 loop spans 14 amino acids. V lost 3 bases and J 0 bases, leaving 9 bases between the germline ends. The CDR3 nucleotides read TGTGCCAGCAGTGAGACAGGAACCTCCTACGAGCAGTACTTC. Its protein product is CASSETGTSYEQYF.

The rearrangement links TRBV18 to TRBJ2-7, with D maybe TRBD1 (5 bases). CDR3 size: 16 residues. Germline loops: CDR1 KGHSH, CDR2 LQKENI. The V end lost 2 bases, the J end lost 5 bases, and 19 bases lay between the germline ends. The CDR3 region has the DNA TGTGCCAGCTCACCATGGGGCAGGAAGCTTTCGGACGAGCAGTACTTC. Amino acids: CASSPWGRKLSDEQYF.

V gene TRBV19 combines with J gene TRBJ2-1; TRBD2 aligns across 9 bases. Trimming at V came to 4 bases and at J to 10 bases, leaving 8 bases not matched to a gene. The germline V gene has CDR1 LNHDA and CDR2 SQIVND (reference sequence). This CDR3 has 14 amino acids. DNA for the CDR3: TGTGCCAGTAGTACGGGACTAGCCCGTGGGGAGCAGTTCTTC. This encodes CASSTGLARGEQFF.

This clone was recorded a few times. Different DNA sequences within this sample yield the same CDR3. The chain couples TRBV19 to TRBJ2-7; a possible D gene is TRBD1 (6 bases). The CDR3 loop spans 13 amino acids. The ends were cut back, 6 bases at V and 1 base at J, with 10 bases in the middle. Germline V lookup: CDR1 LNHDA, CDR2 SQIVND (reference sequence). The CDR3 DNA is TGTGCCAGTAGCCCGGGACAATCCTACGAGCAGTACTTC. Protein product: CASSPGQSYEQYF.

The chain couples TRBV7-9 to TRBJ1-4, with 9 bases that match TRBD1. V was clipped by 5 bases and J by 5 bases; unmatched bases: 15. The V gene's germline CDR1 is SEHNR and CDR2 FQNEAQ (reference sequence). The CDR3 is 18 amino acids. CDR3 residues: CASSPSPGQGLLNEKLFF. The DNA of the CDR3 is TGTGCCAGCAGCCCATCTCCGGGACAGGGTCTCCTAAATGAAAAACTGTTTTTT.

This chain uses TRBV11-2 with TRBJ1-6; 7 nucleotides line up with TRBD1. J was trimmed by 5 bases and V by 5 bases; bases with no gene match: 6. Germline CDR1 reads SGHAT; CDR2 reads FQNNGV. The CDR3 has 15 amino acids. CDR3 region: CASSGPGQNNSPLHF. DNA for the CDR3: TGTGCCAGCAGCGGACCGGGACAGAATAATTCACCCCTCCACTTT. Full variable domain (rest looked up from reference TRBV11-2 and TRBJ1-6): EAGVAQSPRYKIIEKRQSVAFWCNPISGHATLYWYQQILGQGPKLLIQFQNNGVVDDSQLPKDRFSAERLKGVDSTLKIQPAKLEDSAVYLCASSGPGQNNSPLHFGNGTRLTVT.

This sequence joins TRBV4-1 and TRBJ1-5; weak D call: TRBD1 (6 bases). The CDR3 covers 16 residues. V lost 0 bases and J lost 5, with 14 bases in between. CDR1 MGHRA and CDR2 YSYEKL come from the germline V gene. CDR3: CASSQDSQGRYQPQHF. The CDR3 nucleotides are TGCGCCAGCAGCCAAGACAGCCAGGGGCGTTATCAGCCCCAGCATTTT.

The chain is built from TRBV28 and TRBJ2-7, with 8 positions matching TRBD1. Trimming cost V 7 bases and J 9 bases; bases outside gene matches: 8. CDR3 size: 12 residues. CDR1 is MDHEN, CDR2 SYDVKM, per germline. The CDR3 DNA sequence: TGTGCCAGCACCTCGGACAGGGAACGGCAGTACTTC. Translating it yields CASTSDRERQYF.

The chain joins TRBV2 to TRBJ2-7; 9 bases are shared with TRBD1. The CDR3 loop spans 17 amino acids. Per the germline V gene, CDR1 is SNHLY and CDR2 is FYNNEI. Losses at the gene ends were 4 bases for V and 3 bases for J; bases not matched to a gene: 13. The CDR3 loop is CASSGTGVQVSSYEQYF. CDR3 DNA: TGTGCCAGCAGTGGGACAGGGGTGCAGGTTTCTAGCTACGAGCAGTACTTC. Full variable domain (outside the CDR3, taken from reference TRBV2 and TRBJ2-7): EPEVTQTPSHQVTQMGQEVILRCVPISNHLYFYWYRQILGQKVEFLVSFYNNEISEKSEIFDDQFSVERPDGSNFTLKIRSTKLEDSAMYFCASSGTGVQVSSYEQYFGPGTRLTVT.

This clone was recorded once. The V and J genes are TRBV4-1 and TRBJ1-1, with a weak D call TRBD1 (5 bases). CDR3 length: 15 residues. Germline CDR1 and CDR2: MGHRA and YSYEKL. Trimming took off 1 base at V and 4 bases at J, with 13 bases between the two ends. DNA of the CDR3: TGCGCCAGCAGCCAAGTGGGGCAGGGCGGCACTGAAGCTTTCTTT. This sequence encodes CASSQVGQGGTEAFF.

CDR3 protein: CASSLGQDNQPQHF. The CDR3 nucleotides read TGCGCCAGCAGCCTGGGACAAGATAATCAGCCCCAGCATTTT. The rearrangement links TRBV5-1 to TRBJ1-5, with a weak D call TRBD1 (6 bases). V gave up 4 bases and J gave up 4 bases, with 12 bases separating them. The CDR3 length is 14 residues. CDR1 SGHRS and CDR2 YFSETQ come from the germline V gene.

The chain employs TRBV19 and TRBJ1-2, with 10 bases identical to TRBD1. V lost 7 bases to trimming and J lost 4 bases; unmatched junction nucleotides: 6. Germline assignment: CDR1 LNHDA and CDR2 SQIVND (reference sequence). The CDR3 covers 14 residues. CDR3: CASTDRGRAYGYTF. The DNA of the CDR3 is TGTGCCAGTACCGACAGGGGGCGCGCCTATGGCTACACCTTC.

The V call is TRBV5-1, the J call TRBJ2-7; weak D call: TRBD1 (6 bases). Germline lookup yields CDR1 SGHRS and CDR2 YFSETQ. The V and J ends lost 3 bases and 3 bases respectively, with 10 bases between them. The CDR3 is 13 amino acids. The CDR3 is CASSSWTDYEQYF. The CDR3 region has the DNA TGCGCCAGCAGCTCCTGGACAGACTACGAGCAGTACTTC.

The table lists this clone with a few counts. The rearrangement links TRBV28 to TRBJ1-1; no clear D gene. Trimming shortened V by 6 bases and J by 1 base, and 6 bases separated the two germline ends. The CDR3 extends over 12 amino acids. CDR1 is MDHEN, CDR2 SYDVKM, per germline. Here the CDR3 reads CASRYRNTEAFF. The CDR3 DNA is TGTGCCAGCAGGTACAGGAACACTGAAGCTTTCTTT.

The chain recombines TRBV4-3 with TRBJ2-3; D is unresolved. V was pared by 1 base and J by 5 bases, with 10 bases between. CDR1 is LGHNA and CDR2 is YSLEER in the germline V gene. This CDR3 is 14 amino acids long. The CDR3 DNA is TGCGCCAGCAGCCAAGTTGAGGTAGAAGATACGCAGTATTTT. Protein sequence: CASSQVEVEDTQYF.

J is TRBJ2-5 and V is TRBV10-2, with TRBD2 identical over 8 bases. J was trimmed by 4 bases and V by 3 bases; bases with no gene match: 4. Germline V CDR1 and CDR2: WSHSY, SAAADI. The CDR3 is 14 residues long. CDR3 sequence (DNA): TGCGCCAGCAGTGATTCGAGCGGGGGAGAGACCCAGTACTTC. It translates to CASSDSSGGETQYF.

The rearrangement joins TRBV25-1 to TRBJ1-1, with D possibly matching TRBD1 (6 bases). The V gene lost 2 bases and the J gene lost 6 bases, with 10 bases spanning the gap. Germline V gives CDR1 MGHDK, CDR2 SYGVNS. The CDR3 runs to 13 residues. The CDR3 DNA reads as TGTGCCAGCAGTGAAGGGGGCATAGCTGAAGCTTTCTTT. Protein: CASSEGGIAEAFF.